This TCR beta chain was recorded in a study of T cell changes during pregnancy in multiple sclerosis. Assay: immunoSEQ multiplex PCR; the TCRdb copy retains only in-frame clones and omits some. The sample consists of about 100,000 clones, around 92% of them appearing once. V trimming: 4 bases; J trimming: 8 bases; junction bases outside the gene matches: 4. This CDR3 comprises 13 residues. Per the germline V gene, CDR1 is MDHEN and CDR2 is SYDVKM. This clone was seen more than once but under ten times. The V call is TRBV28, the J call TRBJ2-4, with 8 nucleotides matching TRBD1. This receptor was taken from a female donor with multiple sclerosis, enrolled in a pregnancy study. The sample was peripheral blood, taken after pregnancy. As DNA, the CDR3 is TGTGCCAGCAGTTACGACAGGGGAGACATTCAGTACTTC. Translated: CASSYDRGDIQYF. The whole variable domain, filled in from reference TRBV28 and TRBJ2-4, reads DVKVTQSSRYLVKRTGEKVFLECVQDMDHENMFWYRQDPGLGLRLIYFSYDVKMKEKGDIPEGYSVSREKKERFSLILESASTNQTSMYLCASSYDRGDIQYFGAGTRLSVL.